This T cell receptor beta chain came from a study of OX40 agonist ivuxolimab in advanced cancers. Overall study findings and caveats: On average, CD8+ T cells showed a greater number of expanded clones than CD4+.

Clones were read by immunoSEQ multiplex PCR, and TCRdb kept only the in-frame ones, dropping some. Of about 83,000 clones in the sample, about four fifths were seen once. With regard to this clone: Its antigen remains unidentified.

This CDR3 region has 17 residues. V gave up 6 bases and J gave up 0 bases; unmatched junction bases: 11. Looked up from germline, CDR1 is SEHNR and CDR2 is FQNEAQ (reference sequence). The rearrangement links TRBV7-9 to TRBJ1-5; 7 bases are shared with TRBD1. This receptor was identified in an adult with an advanced solid tumor such as melanoma, head and neck, liver or kidney cancer. The sequenced sample was CD4+ or CD8+ T cells sorted from blood, obtained in a trial of the OX40 agonist ivuxolimab. The DNA of the CDR3 is TGTGCCAGCAGTCGGGACAGAGACATTAATAGCAATCAGCCCCAGCATTTT. Encoded protein: CASSRDRDINSNQPQHF.